This TCR beta chain emerged from a study of blood T cells in healthy people across ages. In the study overall: With template switching, about one barcoded beta molecule was captured per two T cells.

Donors ranged from roughly 6 to 100 years old and were healthy Caucasians in Russia. With a J-beta primer mix and a sample-barcoded 5' primer, a second PCR ran about 6 to 11 cycles. TCRdb recomputed calls from the 5' RACE reads with MiXCR, one row per CDR3 protein. The repertoire holds under 2 million distinct CDR3 sequences, with 34% as singletons. The CDR3 is 16 residues long. CDR1 is MDHEN and CDR2 is SYDVKM in the germline V gene. About this clonotype: The antigen remains undetermined. One end of the junction fails to match germline, which may point to a read error.

Overall study findings and caveats: Observed TCR beta diversity per million T cells went down as age went up. This fall followed a roughly linear course with age.

This clonotype originated in a woman aged 25-40 years in good health. The sample comprised blood. J is TRBJ2-2 and V is TRBV28; D perhaps matches TRBD2 (5 bases). CDR3 sequence (DNA): TGTGCCAGCAGTCCCTTGTATCCCGGGAACACCAGGGAGCTGTTTTTT. It specifies CASSPLYPGNTRELFF.